This T cell receptor (beta chain) is drawn from a study of beta chain features in type 1 diabetes. As concerns this clone: Its matching antigen is unknown.

The isolated RNA, all of it, was reverse transcribed, so expressed TCRB transcripts were what got sequenced. The repertoire was sequenced with immunoSEQ multiplex PCR; TCRdb's copy has only in-frame clones and lacks some. The sample holds hundreds of thousands of clones, about 14% seen once. Study-level results: People with Type 1 diabetes carried modestly yet significantly shorter TCRB CDR3s in all four CD4+ subsets.

Losses at the gene ends were 5 bases for V and 2 bases for J; bases not matched to a gene: 8. There are 15 residues in the CDR3. The germline V gene encodes CDR1 SGHAT and CDR2 FQNNGV. The chain is built from TRBV11-2 and TRBJ2-7; 8 nucleotides match TRBD1. This clonotype was sampled from a man between 18 and 35 years old in good health. Sequenced sample: naive CD4+ T cells from blood. CDR3 protein: CASSNIRDRTYEQYF. CDR3 DNA sequence: TGTGCCAGCAGCAACATCCGGGACAGGACCTACGAGCAGTACTTC.